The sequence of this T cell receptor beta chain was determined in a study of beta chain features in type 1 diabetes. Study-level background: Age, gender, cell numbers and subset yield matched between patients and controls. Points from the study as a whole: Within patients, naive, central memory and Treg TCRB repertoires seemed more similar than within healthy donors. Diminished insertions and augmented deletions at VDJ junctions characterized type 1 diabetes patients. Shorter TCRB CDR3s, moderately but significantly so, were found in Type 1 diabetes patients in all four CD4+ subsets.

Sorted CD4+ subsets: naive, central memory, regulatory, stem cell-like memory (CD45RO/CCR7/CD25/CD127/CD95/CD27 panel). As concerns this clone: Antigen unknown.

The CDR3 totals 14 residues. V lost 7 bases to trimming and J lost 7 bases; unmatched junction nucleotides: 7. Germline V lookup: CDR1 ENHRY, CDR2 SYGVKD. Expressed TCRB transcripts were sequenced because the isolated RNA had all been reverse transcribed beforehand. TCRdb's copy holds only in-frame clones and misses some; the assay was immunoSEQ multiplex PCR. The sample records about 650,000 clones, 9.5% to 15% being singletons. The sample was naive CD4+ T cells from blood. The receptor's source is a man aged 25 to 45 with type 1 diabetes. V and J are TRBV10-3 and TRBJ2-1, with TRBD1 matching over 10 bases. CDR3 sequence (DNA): TGTGCCATCACCCGACAGGGGGCTAGTAATGAGCAGTTCTTC. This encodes CAITRQGASNEQFF.